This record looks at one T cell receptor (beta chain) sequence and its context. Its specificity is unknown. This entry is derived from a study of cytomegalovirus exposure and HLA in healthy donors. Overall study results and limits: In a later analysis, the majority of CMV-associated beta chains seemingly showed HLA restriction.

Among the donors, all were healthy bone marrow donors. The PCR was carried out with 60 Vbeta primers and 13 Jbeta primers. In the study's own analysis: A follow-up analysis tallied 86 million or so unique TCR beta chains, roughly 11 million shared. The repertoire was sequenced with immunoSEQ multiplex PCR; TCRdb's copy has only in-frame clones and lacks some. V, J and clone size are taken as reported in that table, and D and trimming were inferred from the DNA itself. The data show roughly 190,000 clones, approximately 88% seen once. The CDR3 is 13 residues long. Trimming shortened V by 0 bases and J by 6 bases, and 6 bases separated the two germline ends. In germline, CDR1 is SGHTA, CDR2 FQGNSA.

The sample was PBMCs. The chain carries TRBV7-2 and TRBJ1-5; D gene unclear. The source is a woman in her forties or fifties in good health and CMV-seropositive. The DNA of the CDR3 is TGTGCCAGCAGCTTAGCATCGAGTCAGCCCCAGCATTTT. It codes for CASSLASSQPQHF. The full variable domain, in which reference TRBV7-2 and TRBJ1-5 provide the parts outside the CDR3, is GAGVSQSPSNKVTEKGKDVELRCDPISGHTALYWYRQSLGQGLEFLIYFQGNSAPDKSGLPSDRFSAERTGGSVSTLTIQRTQQEDSAVYLCASSLASSQPQHFGDGTRLSIL.